This TCR beta chain comes out of a study of blood T cell repertoires in COVID-19. In the original processing: Amplification of reference gene primers was used by the study to estimate nucleated cell counts. Assay used: immunoSEQ multiplex PCR; TCRdb lists only in-frame clones, some missing. The V and J calls and clone size are taken from that table; D and trimming were inferred from the DNA. The sample holds approximately 270,000 clones, around 81% seen once. During active infection, Seattle patients enrolled and were then monitored through disease. The CDR3 sequence is 15 residues long. The germline V and J ends were trimmed by 1 base and 8 bases, with 14 bases remaining between them. From germline, CDR1 is SGHTA and CDR2 FQGNSA.

The sequenced material came from peripheral blood. This TCR was recovered from a person aged 65 to 85 with COVID-19, enrolled during active disease. V gene TRBV7-2 combines with J gene TRBJ1-4, with a weak D call TRBD1 (6 bases). The CDR3 nucleotides read TGTGCCAGCAGCTTAGATGGACAGACGTACGAAAAACTGTTTTTT. Residues: CASSLDGQTYEKLFF.